The rows below give T cell receptor beta chains drawn from one sample of a study of blood T cell repertoires in COVID-19. The data were produced by immunoSEQ multiplex PCR, yet TCRdb's version contains in-frame clones alone and is incomplete. The sample lists some 320,000 clones; 85% to 90% were seen once. Sequencing was carried out using PBMCs or T cells enriched from blood (not recorded which). The receptors were sampled from a woman in her 50s who had been exposed to COVID-19. CDR3s include the opening cysteine and the closing phenylalanine or tryptophan. Each record gives: CDR3 protein, CDR3 DNA, J gene, V gene, D gene, clone size. A D gene is named only where the DNA matches it firmly. Rows give clone size only sometimes, using once, few, many, or a class for an expanded clone.

cdr3_aa: CASSLGTDEQYF; cdr3_nt: TGTGCCAGCAGCTTGGGGACAGACGAGCAGTACTTC; j_call: TRBJ2-7; v_call: TRBV7-9; d_call: TRBD1; clone_size: NA
cdr3_aa: CASSWRTDTNTGELFF; cdr3_nt: TGCGCCAGCAGCTGGCGGACAGACACGAACACCGGGGAGCTGTTTTTT; j_call: TRBJ2-2; v_call: TRBV5-1; d_call: NA; clone_size: NA
cdr3_aa: CACPRTSGGGNEQFF; cdr3_nt: TGTGCCTGCCCAAGGACTAGCGGGGGAGGTAATGAGCAGTTCTTC; j_call: TRBJ2-1; v_call: TRBV30; d_call: TRBD2; clone_size: once
cdr3_aa: CASSRIGQGNTEAFF; cdr3_nt: TGTGCCAGCAGCCGGATCGGACAGGGGAACACTGAAGCTTTCTTT; j_call: TRBJ1-1; v_call: TRBV14; d_call: TRBD1; clone_size: NA
cdr3_aa: CASSPNRGGYNEQFF; cdr3_nt: TGTGCCAGCAGCCCTAACAGGGGCGGGTACAATGAGCAGTTCTTC; j_call: TRBJ2-1; v_call: TRBV28; d_call: TRBD1; clone_size: NA
cdr3_aa: CASSELDTGELFF; cdr3_nt: TGTGCCAGCAGTGAACTGGACACCGGGGAGCTGTTTTTT; j_call: TRBJ2-2; v_call: TRBV12-3/TRBV12-4; d_call: NA; clone_size: few
cdr3_aa: CATGQGPGSGNTIYF; cdr3_nt: TGTGCCACAGGGCAGGGGCCGGGCTCTGGAAACACCATATATTTT; j_call: TRBJ1-3; v_call: TRBV6-5; d_call: NA; clone_size: NA
cdr3_aa: CAARSTYNYGYTF; cdr3_nt: TGTGCCGCCCGATCTACTTATAACTATGGCTACACCTTC; j_call: TRBJ1-2; v_call: TRBV28; d_call: NA; clone_size: once
cdr3_aa: CASRWAPNTGELFF; cdr3_nt: TGTGCCAGCAGGTGGGCACCGAACACCGGGGAGCTGTTTTTT; j_call: TRBJ2-2; v_call: TRBV27; d_call: NA; clone_size: once
cdr3_aa: CASSNRGDYGYTF; cdr3_nt: TGTGCCAGTAGTAATCGGGGTGACTATGGCTACACCTTC; j_call: TRBJ1-2; v_call: TRBV19; d_call: NA; clone_size: NA
cdr3_aa: CASSMGQGGRLSQPQHF; cdr3_nt: TGTGCCAGTAGTATGGGGCAGGGCGGACGGTTGAGTCAGCCCCAGCATTTT; j_call: TRBJ1-5; v_call: TRBV19; d_call: NA; clone_size: NA
cdr3_aa: CASRSTSGNTGELFF; cdr3_nt: TGCGCCAGCAGATCTACTAGCGGAAACACCGGGGAGCTGTTTTTT; j_call: TRBJ2-2; v_call: TRBV5-1; d_call: TRBD2; clone_size: NA
cdr3_aa: CASSLLAGGGVTEAFF; cdr3_nt: TGTGCCAGCAGCTTATTGGCAGGGGGCGGAGTTACTGAAGCTTTCTTT; j_call: TRBJ1-1; v_call: TRBV11-2; d_call: TRBD1; clone_size: NA
cdr3_aa: CASSYFSPAGMNTEAFF; cdr3_nt: TGTGCCAGCAGTTACTTCTCTCCGGCGGGGATGAACACTGAAGCTTTCTTT; j_call: TRBJ1-1; v_call: TRBV28; d_call: NA; clone_size: NA
cdr3_aa: CASSVLQTAYNEQFF; cdr3_nt: TGTGCCAGCAGTGTATTACAGACCGCCTACAATGAGCAGTTCTTC; j_call: TRBJ2-1; v_call: TRBV5-4; d_call: NA; clone_size: NA
cdr3_aa: CASSATGYGYTF; cdr3_nt: TGTGCCAGCAGTGCAACAGGCTATGGCTACACCTTC; j_call: TRBJ1-2; v_call: TRBV28; d_call: NA; clone_size: few
cdr3_aa: CASSVDGHSYEQYF; cdr3_nt: TGTGCCAGCAGCGTAGATGGACACAGCTACGAGCAGTACTTC; j_call: TRBJ2-7; v_call: TRBV9; d_call: NA; clone_size: NA
cdr3_aa: CASSLPSGGVSYEQYF; cdr3_nt: TGCGCCAGCAGCTTGCCTAGCGGGGGTGTTTCCTACGAGCAGTACTTC; j_call: TRBJ2-7; v_call: TRBV5-1; d_call: TRBD2; clone_size: many
cdr3_aa: CASSEGQLYGYTF; cdr3_nt: TGTGCCAGCAGTGAGGGGCAGCTATATGGCTACACCTTC; j_call: TRBJ1-2; v_call: TRBV2; d_call: NA; clone_size: NA
cdr3_aa: CSADRARGFF; cdr3_nt: TGCAGTGCCGACAGGGCCAGAGGGTTCTTC; j_call: TRBJ2-1; v_call: TRBV20-1; d_call: TRBD1; clone_size: NA
cdr3_aa: CASSEWQIYNSPLHF; cdr3_nt: TGTGCCAGCAGTGAATGGCAGATCTATAATTCACCCCTCCACTTT; j_call: TRBJ1-6; v_call: TRBV6-1; d_call: NA; clone_size: NA
cdr3_aa: CASSLGLRGEQYF; cdr3_nt: TGTGCCAGCAGCTTAGGCCTCAGGGGCGAGCAGTACTTC; j_call: TRBJ2-7; v_call: TRBV13; d_call: NA; clone_size: NA
cdr3_aa: CAWSRWDSANTGELFF; cdr3_nt: TGTGCCTGGAGCCGTTGGGACAGCGCGAACACCGGGGAGCTGTTTTTT; j_call: TRBJ2-2; v_call: TRBV30; d_call: TRBD1; clone_size: NA
cdr3_aa: CASSIVRTISTNEKLFF; cdr3_nt: TGTGCCAGTAGTATCGTAAGGACAATTTCAACTAATGAAAAACTGTTTTTT; j_call: TRBJ1-4; v_call: TRBV19; d_call: NA; clone_size: NA
cdr3_aa: CASSHLSAGYANYGYTF; cdr3_nt: TGTGCCAGCAGCCACCTGAGTGCCGGTTATGCGAACTATGGCTACACCTTC; j_call: TRBJ1-2; v_call: TRBV3-1/TRBV3-2; d_call: NA; clone_size: NA
cdr3_aa: CVSSIQASSYNSPLHF; cdr3_nt: TGTGTCAGTAGTATTCAGGCGAGCTCCTATAATTCACCCCTCCACTTT; j_call: TRBJ1-6; v_call: TRBV19; d_call: NA; clone_size: NA
cdr3_aa: CASSLPVSYEQYF; cdr3_nt: TGTGCCAGCAGCTTACCCGTCTCCTACGAGCAGTACTTC; j_call: TRBJ2-7; v_call: TRBV11-2; d_call: NA; clone_size: NA
cdr3_aa: CASSLAPTSGDEQFF; cdr3_nt: TGCGCCAGCAGCTTGGCCCCGACTAGCGGTGATGAGCAGTTCTTC; j_call: TRBJ2-1; v_call: TRBV5-1; d_call: TRBD2; clone_size: NA
cdr3_aa: CASAGSRDRGISTEAFF; cdr3_nt: TGTGCCAGCGCAGGATCCCGGGACAGGGGGATTAGCACTGAAGCTTTCTTT; j_call: TRBJ1-1; v_call: TRBV19; d_call: TRBD1; clone_size: NA
cdr3_aa: CATGQGSEQFF; cdr3_nt: TGTGCCACAGGACAGGGATCTGAGCAGTTCTTC; j_call: TRBJ2-1; v_call: TRBV12-3/TRBV12-4; d_call: TRBD1; clone_size: NA
cdr3_aa: CASSPLRFGTEAFF; cdr3_nt: TGTGCCAGCTCACCATTAAGATTCGGCACTGAAGCTTTCTTT; j_call: TRBJ1-1; v_call: TRBV18; d_call: NA; clone_size: NA
cdr3_aa: CASSLFRQSGNTIYF; cdr3_nt: TGTGCCAGCAGTTTATTTCGTCAGTCTGGAAACACCATATATTTT; j_call: TRBJ1-3; v_call: TRBV6-5; d_call: NA; clone_size: NA
cdr3_aa: CASSYADRGTGELFF; cdr3_nt: TGTGCCAGCAGTTACGCGGACAGGGGCACCGGGGAGCTGTTTTTT; j_call: TRBJ2-2; v_call: TRBV6-2/TRBV6-3; d_call: TRBD1; clone_size: NA
cdr3_aa: CASRYTPGQGYQPQHF; cdr3_nt: TGTGCCAGCAGATACACTCCGGGACAGGGATATCAGCCCCAGCATTTT; j_call: TRBJ1-5; v_call: TRBV28; d_call: TRBD1; clone_size: NA
cdr3_aa: CSVVRGPYEQYF; cdr3_nt: TGCAGCGTTGTCAGGGGCCCCTACGAGCAGTACTTC; j_call: TRBJ2-7; v_call: TRBV29-1; d_call: NA; clone_size: NA
cdr3_aa: CASKNPASGFTETQYF; cdr3_nt: TGTGCCAGCAAAAACCCCGCTAGCGGTTTTACAGAGACCCAGTACTTC; j_call: TRBJ2-5; v_call: TRBV2; d_call: TRBD2; clone_size: medium-sized
cdr3_aa: CASSITIRDIDGYTF; cdr3_nt: TGTGCCAGCAGCATTACTATCCGGGACATAGATGGCTACACCTTC; j_call: TRBJ1-2; v_call: TRBV7-9; d_call: NA; clone_size: NA
cdr3_aa: CASSSRSGGDGYTF; cdr3_nt: TGTGCCAGTAGTAGCAGATCAGGGGGCGATGGCTACACCTTC; j_call: TRBJ1-2; v_call: TRBV19; d_call: TRBD1; clone_size: NA
cdr3_aa: CASSQAPGDLNTEAFF; cdr3_nt: TGTGCCAGCAGCCAAGCCCCGGGGGACCTGAACACTGAAGCTTTCTTT; j_call: TRBJ1-1; v_call: TRBV3-1/TRBV3-2; d_call: NA; clone_size: NA
cdr3_aa: CASSLVGFPVEQYF; cdr3_nt: TGTGCCAGCAGCTTAGTCGGGTTTCCGGTTGAGCAGTACTTC; j_call: TRBJ2-7; v_call: TRBV7-9; d_call: NA; clone_size: NA
cdr3_aa: CASSLLAGARGNTIYF; cdr3_nt: TGTGCCAGCAGTTTATTAGCGGGGGCACGGGGAAACACCATATATTTT; j_call: TRBJ1-3; v_call: TRBV28; d_call: NA; clone_size: NA
cdr3_aa: CASSLAAGGLFEQFF; cdr3_nt: TGTGCCAGCAGCTTAGCCGCGGGGGGGCTGTTTGAGCAGTTCTTC; j_call: TRBJ2-1; v_call: TRBV7-9; d_call: TRBD2; clone_size: NA
cdr3_aa: CASSFGQVSYEQYF; cdr3_nt: TGTGCCAGCAGCTTTGGTCAGGTCTCCTACGAGCAGTACTTC; j_call: TRBJ2-7; v_call: TRBV7-8; d_call: NA; clone_size: NA
cdr3_aa: CASSYGEGQTQYF; cdr3_nt: TGTGCCAGCAGTTACGGAGAGGGTCAGACCCAGTACTTC; j_call: TRBJ2-5; v_call: TRBV6-5; d_call: NA; clone_size: NA
cdr3_aa: CASRGGTGANVLTF; cdr3_nt: TGTGCCAGTAGGGGGGGGACTGGGGCCAACGTCCTGACTTTC; j_call: TRBJ2-6; v_call: TRBV19; d_call: TRBD2; clone_size: NA
cdr3_aa: CASSDPSGSSYNEQFF; cdr3_nt: TGTGCCAGCAGTGACCCTAGCGGTAGCTCCTACAATGAGCAGTTCTTC; j_call: TRBJ2-1; v_call: TRBV7-9; d_call: TRBD2; clone_size: NA
cdr3_aa: CASSFGDRIYGYTF; cdr3_nt: TGTGCCAGCAGCTTCGGGGACAGGATCTATGGCTACACCTTC; j_call: TRBJ1-2; v_call: TRBV5-8; d_call: TRBD1; clone_size: NA
cdr3_aa: CASSQENLAGGIRNIQYF; cdr3_nt: TGTGCCAGCAGCCAAGAAAACCTAGCGGGGGGAATAAGAAACATTCAGTACTTC; j_call: TRBJ2-4; v_call: TRBV4-2; d_call: TRBD2; clone_size: NA
cdr3_aa: CASSLGAENTEAFF; cdr3_nt: TGCGCCAGCAGCTTGGGGGCAGAGAACACTGAAGCTTTCTTT; j_call: TRBJ1-1; v_call: TRBV5-1; d_call: NA; clone_size: few
cdr3_aa: CASSLGRGNTGELFF; cdr3_nt: TGTGCCAGCAGCTTGGGGCGCGGGAACACCGGGGAGCTGTTTTTT; j_call: TRBJ2-2; v_call: TRBV5-4; d_call: NA; clone_size: NA
cdr3_aa: CASSPRLGNTIYF; cdr3_nt: TGTGCCAGCAGCCCTAGGCTAGGAAACACCATATATTTT; j_call: TRBJ1-3; v_call: TRBV3-1/TRBV3-2; d_call: NA; clone_size: NA
cdr3_aa: CASSPRTNTDTQYF; cdr3_nt: TGTGCCAGCAGCCCGCGGACAAACACAGATACGCAGTATTTT; j_call: TRBJ2-3; v_call: TRBV3-1/TRBV3-2; d_call: NA; clone_size: NA
cdr3_aa: CASSEQGQGGSPLHF; cdr3_nt: TGTGCCAGCAGTGAACAGGGACAGGGAGGCTCACCCCTCCACTTT; j_call: TRBJ1-6; v_call: TRBV6-1; d_call: TRBD1; clone_size: NA
cdr3_aa: CSVPKLAGGQETQYF; cdr3_nt: TGCAGCGTTCCGAAACTAGCGGGGGGGCAAGAGACCCAGTACTTC; j_call: TRBJ2-5; v_call: TRBV29-1; d_call: TRBD2; clone_size: NA
cdr3_aa: CASSPLAGGTYEQYF; cdr3_nt: TGTGCCAGCAGCCCTTTAGCGGGGGGAACCTACGAGCAGTACTTC; j_call: TRBJ2-7; v_call: TRBV9; d_call: TRBD2; clone_size: NA